The 31 T cell receptor beta chains presented below share a single source sample, sequenced in a study of T cells in Graves' hyperthyroidism and ophthalmopathy. The source material, RNA transcripts, was used to amplify TCR beta CDR3 regions. A first-round RT-PCR of the TCR CDR3 used the HTBI primer set. In TCRdb, the multiplex PCR reads were re-called with MiXCR into one record per CDR3 protein. The sample includes under 350,000 distinct CDR3 sequences, approximately 26% seen only once; the top ten take about a quarter. Material for sequencing was blood. These receptors were collected from a man aged 40-55 years with Graves' hyperthyroidism that later progressed to Graves' ophthalmopathy.

The sample holds many counts of this clonotype. The rearrangement links TRBV6-2 or TRBV6-3 to TRBJ1-5; D possibly corresponds to TRBD1 (6 bases). The CDR3 totals 15 residues. The germline gives CDR1 MNHEY, CDR2 SVGEGT. V was clipped by 4 bases and J by 0 bases, with 10 bases between them. The CDR3 protein is CASSSTGDSNQPQHF. CDR3 in DNA: TGTGCCAGCAGTTCGACAGGAGATAGCAATCAGCCCCAGCATTTT.

The chain combines TRBV20-1 with TRBJ1-2; maybe TRBD1 (5 bases). V shed 2 bases and J shed 1 base, with 14 bases lying between them. CDR1 and CDR2 (germline): DFQATT, SNEGSKA (reference sequence). The length of the CDR3 is 15 residues. The CDR3 DNA is TGCAGTGCTAGACGGGAGGCAGGGTTTAACTATGGCTACACCTTC. Translation: CSARREAGFNYGYTF.

This clonotype was observed at least ten times. The chain couples TRBV6-1 to TRBJ1-1; a possible D gene is TRBD1 (6 bases). The CDR3 is 16 amino acids. Germline CDR1 MNHNS, CDR2 SASEGT. The V end was cut by 2 bases, the J end by 6 bases, with 19 bases between. The CDR3 is CASSELLDRYLAEAFF. In DNA, the CDR3 is TGTGCCAGCAGTGAATTGTTGGACAGATATTTGGCTGAAGCTTTCTTT.

This clonotype was seen at least ten times. The chain has TRBV28 and TRBJ1-6; no clear D. Germline V gene lookup returns CDR1 MDHEN and CDR2 SYDVKM. The CDR3 covers 14 residues. Trimming took off 8 bases at V and 5 bases at J, with 13 bases between the two ends. The CDR3 here is CASGSWGNNSPLHF. The CDR3 bases are TGTGCCAGCGGGTCATGGGGAAATAATTCACCCCTCCACTTT.

This sequence joins TRBV20-1 and TRBJ1-2; D is unclear. CDR3 length equals 12 residues. Trimming cost V 3 bases and J 8 bases, with 13 bases left between them. Germline CDR1 is DFQATT and CDR2 is SNEGSKA (reference sequence). DNA of the CDR3: TGCAGTGCTAGGACAAATTCTATGGGCTACACCTTC. Its translation is CSARTNSMGYTF.

Ten or more counts support this clonotype. The rearrangement joins TRBV5-1 to TRBJ2-7, with D tentatively TRBD1 (6 bases). Trimming cost V 4 bases and J 4 bases, with 15 bases left between them. Germline assignment: CDR1 SGHRS and CDR2 YFSETQ. CDR3 length equals 14 residues. CDR3 sequence (DNA): TGCGCCAGCAGCGGGGGTACAGGGTTGTACGAGCAGTACTTC. Translation gives CASSGGTGLYEQYF.

CDR3 sequence: CSANSGRGYEQYF. DNA for the CDR3: TGCAGTGCTAATAGCGGGAGGGGCTACGAGCAGTACTTC. This rearrangement joins TRBV20-1 to TRBJ2-7, with TRBD2 identical over 11 bases. V shed 4 bases and J 3 bases; nucleotides not matched to a gene: 2. Looked up from germline, CDR1 is DFQATT and CDR2 is SNEGSKA (reference sequence). The CDR3 loop spans 13 amino acids.

This clonotype was seen many times. The CDR3 region has the DNA TGCGCCAGCAGCTTGCAGGGGGCATCGAACACTGAAGCTTTCTTT. Protein product: CASSLQGASNTEAFF. This rearrangement joins TRBV5-1 to TRBJ1-1; 8 nucleotides line up with TRBD1. V shed 1 base and J 1 base; nucleotides not matched to a gene: 3. The germline V gene encodes CDR1 SGHRS and CDR2 YFSETQ. This CDR3 comprises 15 residues.

This clonotype showed up many times. The chain is built from TRBV6-5 and TRBJ1-2; the D is unclear. Germline CDR1 and CDR2: MNHEY and SVGAGI. This CDR3 is built from 14 residues. V lost 0 bases, J lost 2 bases, and 7 bases lay in between. CDR3 coding DNA: TGTGCCAGCAGTTACTCCGGTCTGAACTATGGCTACACCTTC. Translating it yields CASSYSGLNYGYTF.

In this sample, this clonotype turned up many times. The chain uses TRBV27 and TRBJ2-7; 10 nucleotides match TRBD2. V was clipped by 3 bases and J by 1 base; unmatched bases: 21. Germline-derived CDR1 and CDR2 are MNHEY and SMNVEV (reference sequence). This CDR3 is built from 21 residues. The CDR3 reads CASSFFGFSHLTSGTSYEQYF. In DNA form, the CDR3 reads TGTGCCAGCAGTTTTTTCGGCTTTAGTCATCTCACTAGCGGGACTTCCTACGAGCAGTACTTC.

The rearrangement links TRBV7-2 to TRBJ1-1; 7 nucleotides align to TRBD1. This CDR3 is built from 14 residues. The J segment lost 6 bases and the V segment lost 3 bases, leaving 7 bases of the junction unmatched. Germline lookup yields CDR1 SGHTA and CDR2 FQGNSA. The CDR3 protein is CASSLTGLSSEAFF. The CDR3 coding sequence is TGTGCCAGCAGCTTGACAGGGTTGAGCTCTGAAGCTTTCTTT.

This clonotype was detected many times. V is TRBV24-1 and J is TRBJ1-1, with D maybe TRBD1 (6 bases). V gave up 12 bases and J gave up 2 bases, with 15 bases separating them. The CDR3 runs 13 residues. Germline V gene sequence: CDR1 KGHDR, CDR2 SFDVKD. CDR3 region: CAVKQGQNTEAFF. The CDR3 DNA reads TGTGCCGTGAAACAGGGACAAAACACTGAAGCTTTCTTT.

This clonotype was found many times. This chain joins TRBV27 and TRBJ2-4; weak D call: TRBD2 (5 bases). The CDR3 loop spans 14 amino acids. Germline V lookup: CDR1 MNHEY, CDR2 SMNVEV (reference sequence). V lost 2 bases and J 9 bases, leaving 14 bases between the germline ends. CDR3 sequence: CASSLRGDPGIQYF. CDR3 sequence (DNA): TGTGCCAGCAGTTTACGGGGAGACCCCGGCATTCAGTACTTC.

The V and J genes are TRBV7-9 and TRBJ1-3; D not certain. Trimming left V 4 bases short and J 7 bases short, with 8 bases between. The CDR3 has 12 residues. Per germline, CDR1 SEHNR and CDR2 FQNEAQ (reference sequence). CDR3 loop: CASSSAWNTIYF. CDR3 in DNA: TGTGCCAGCAGCTCCGCATGGAACACCATATATTTT.

There are many counts of this clonotype. The chain combines TRBV6-5 with TRBJ1-3; 9 bases map to TRBD1. Germline V gene sequence: CDR1 MNHEY, CDR2 SVGAGI. The CDR3 runs to 15 residues. Trimming removed 5 bases from V and 4 bases from J; junction bases left unmatched: 6. The CDR3 spells CASSRDRVLGNTIYF. In DNA, the CDR3 is TGTGCCAGCAGTCGGGACAGGGTGCTGGGAAACACCATATATTTT.

This clonotype has ten or more counts. The DNA for the CDR3 is TGTGCCACCAGTGACCCCACTACTCCGCGAGGCACCGGGGAGCTGTTTTTT. It encodes CATSDPTTPRGTGELFF. The V gene is TRBV24-1, the J gene TRBJ2-2; D gene unclear. Germline V gene lookup returns CDR1 KGHDR and CDR2 SFDVKD. The length of the CDR3 is 17 residues. Between the trimmed V and J ends, which lost 4 bases and 4 bases, there was a span of 18 bases.

The table lists this clonotype with many counts. The CDR3 reads CASSQSSGTYEQYF. In DNA form, the CDR3 reads TGTGCCAGCAGCCAATCTAGCGGGACCTACGAGCAGTACTTC. The chain employs TRBV14 and TRBJ2-7, with TRBD2 matching 9 bases. The CDR3 has 14 amino acids. Germline V gene lookup returns CDR1 SGHDN and CDR2 FVKESK. V shed 2 bases and J 2 bases; nucleotides not matched to a gene: 1.

The chain uses TRBV20-1 and TRBJ2-4; D may be TRBD1 or TRBD2 (5 bases each). V was trimmed by 3 bases and J by 1 base, leaving 31 bases between them. Germline assignment: CDR1 DFQATT and CDR2 SNEGSKA (reference sequence). This CDR3 has 21 residues. CDR3 loop: CSARCRESAIGPLWAKNIQYF. The CDR3 DNA follows: TGCAGTGCTAGGTGCAGGGAGAGCGCCATAGGCCCACTTTGGGCCAAAAACATTCAGTACTTC.

This clonotype came up many times. The chain uses TRBV24-1 and TRBJ2-5, with D maybe TRBD1 (5 bases). From germline, CDR1 is KGHDR and CDR2 SFDVKD. The CDR3 runs 15 residues. V lost 0 bases, J lost 6 bases, and 13 bases lay in between. The CDR3 loop is CATSDLSAGIKTQYF. DNA for the CDR3: TGTGCCACCAGTGATTTGAGCGCAGGGATAAAGACCCAGTACTTC.

The sample holds many counts of this clonotype. V and J are TRBV12-3 or TRBV12-4 and TRBJ1-1, with D unresolved. The CDR3 spans 12 residues. V shed 7 bases and J shed 2 bases, with 8 bases lying between them. CDR3: CASKQRNTEAFF. The CDR3 bases are TGTGCCAGCAAACAACGCAACACTGAAGCTTTCTTT.

This clonotype was observed at least ten times. The CDR3 sequence is CSAREQTGGSPLHF. CDR3 DNA sequence: TGCAGTGCTAGAGAGCAGACAGGAGGGTCACCCCTCCACTTT. The chain is built from TRBV20-1 and TRBJ1-6, with D tentatively TRBD1 (6 bases). Germline CDR1 reads DFQATT; CDR2 reads SNEGSKA (reference sequence). This CDR3 is built from 14 residues. The germline V and J ends were trimmed by 0 bases and 10 bases, with 13 bases remaining between them.

This clonotype was picked up many times. The chain joins TRBV10-1 to TRBJ2-2; TRBD1 aligns across 8 bases. Germline-derived CDR1 and CDR2 are WNHNN and SYGVQD (reference sequence). The CDR3 loop spans 12 amino acids. Trimming cost V 10 bases and J 5 bases; bases outside gene matches: 3. DNA of the CDR3: TGCGCCACAGGGGGCGATACCGGGGAGCTGTTTTTT. This gives the protein CATGGDTGELFF.

This clonotype was observed many times. The chain carries TRBV12-3 or TRBV12-4 and TRBJ1-1, with D uncertain. V lost 3 bases and J lost 3, with 8 bases in between. This CDR3 contains 13 residues. Here the CDR3 reads CASSLVQDTEAFF. DNA for the CDR3: TGTGCCAGCAGTTTGGTGCAGGACACTGAAGCTTTCTTT.

In this sample, this clonotype turned up many times. This rearrangement joins TRBV11-2 to TRBJ2-7; D possibly corresponds to TRBD1 (6 bases). Germline V gene sequence: CDR1 SGHAT, CDR2 FQNNGV. The germline V and J ends were trimmed by 4 bases and 6 bases, with 10 bases remaining between them. This CDR3 contains 12 residues. CDR3 protein: CASSSRGGEQYF. Here the CDR3 DNA reads TGTGCCAGCAGCTCCAGAGGGGGCGAGCAGTACTTC.

This clonotype has ten or more counts. The rearrangement uses TRBV6-1 and TRBJ1-2; 8 bases align to TRBD1. V lost 5 bases to trimming and J lost 6 bases; unmatched junction nucleotides: 5. CDR1 is MNHNS, CDR2 SASEGT, per germline. The CDR3 totals 13 residues. The CDR3 here is CASSQQGEDGYTF. DNA of the CDR3: TGTGCCAGCAGTCAACAGGGGGAGGATGGCTACACCTTC.

This clonotype has ten or more counts. The V gene is TRBV6-5, the J gene TRBJ1-2; D possibly corresponds to TRBD1 (5 bases). Looked up from germline, CDR1 is MNHEY and CDR2 is SVGAGI. CDR3 length: 14 amino acids. The ends were cut back, 5 bases at V and 8 bases at J, with 18 bases in the middle. The CDR3 DNA reads as TGTGCCAGCAGTAGGGACGGTCTCGGTAGGGGCTACACCTTC. Encoded protein: CASSRDGLGRGYTF.

This clonotype was seen repeatedly, ten times or more. The rearrangement links TRBV12-3 or TRBV12-4 to TRBJ2-2; D unresolved. The CDR3 runs to 15 residues. V gave up 5 bases and J gave up 4 bases, with 14 bases separating them. CDR3 amino acids: CASSPRPVGTGELFF. The CDR3 region has the DNA TGTGCCAGCAGTCCACGTCCCGTGGGCACCGGGGAGCTGTTTTTT.

The chain carries TRBV7-9 and TRBJ2-5, with D possibly TRBD2 on 5 matching bases. V lost 5 bases, J lost 2 bases, and 18 bases lay in between. CDR1 and CDR2 (germline): SEHNR, FQNEAQ (reference sequence). The CDR3 contains 16 residues. The CDR3 is CASSPTRAGIQETQYF. CDR3 sequence (DNA): TGTGCCAGCAGCCCGACTCGGGCGGGTATTCAAGAGACCCAGTACTTC.

This clonotype was seen a single time. This chain joins TRBV28 and TRBJ2-3; 11 bases fit TRBD2. Trimming removed 6 bases from V and 4 bases from J; junction bases left unmatched: 9. The V gene's germline CDR1 is MDHEN and CDR2 SYDVKM. This CDR3 has 16 residues. CDR3 coding DNA: TGTGCCAGCAGGTCCGAGACTAGCGGGGCCTCAGATACGCAGTATTTT. Translated, it gives CASRSETSGASDTQYF.

The V and J genes are TRBV27 and TRBJ2-7, with TRBD2 matching over 12 bases. With V trimmed by 6 bases and J by 1 base, 7 bases remained unmatched. This CDR3 is 16 amino acids long. The germline V gene has CDR1 MNHEY and CDR2 SMNVEV (reference sequence). CDR3 residues: CASSSPSGGVSYEQYF. The CDR3 DNA reads TGTGCCAGCAGCAGCCCTAGCGGGGGGGTATCCTACGAGCAGTACTTC.

The chain joins TRBV30 to TRBJ1-1; no definite D call. Trimming took off 1 base at V and 11 bases at J, with 11 bases between the two ends. This CDR3 is 11 amino acids long. Germline CDR1 and CDR2: GTSNPN and SVGIG (reference sequence). DNA of the CDR3: TGTGCCTGGAGTGGCGACCGGTGGGCTTTCTTT. It encodes CAWSGDRWAFF.